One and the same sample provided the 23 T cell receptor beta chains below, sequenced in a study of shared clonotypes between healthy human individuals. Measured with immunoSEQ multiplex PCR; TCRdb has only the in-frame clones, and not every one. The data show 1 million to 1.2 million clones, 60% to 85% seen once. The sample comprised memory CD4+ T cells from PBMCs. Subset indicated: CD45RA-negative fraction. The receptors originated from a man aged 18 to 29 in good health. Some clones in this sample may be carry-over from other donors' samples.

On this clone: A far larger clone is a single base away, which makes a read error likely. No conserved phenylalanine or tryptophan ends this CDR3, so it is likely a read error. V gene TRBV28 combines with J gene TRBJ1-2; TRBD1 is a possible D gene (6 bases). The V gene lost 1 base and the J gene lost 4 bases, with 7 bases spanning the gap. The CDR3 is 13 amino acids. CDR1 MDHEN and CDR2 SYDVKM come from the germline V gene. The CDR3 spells CASSLSGAYGYTL. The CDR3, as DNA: TGTGCCAGCAGTTTATCAGGGGCCTATGGCTACACCCTC.

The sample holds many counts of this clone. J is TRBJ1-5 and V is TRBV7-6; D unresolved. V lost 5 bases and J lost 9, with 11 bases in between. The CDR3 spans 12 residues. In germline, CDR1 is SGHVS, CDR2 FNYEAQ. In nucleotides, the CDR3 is TGTGCCAGCAGCCAATCACTGGGGCCCCAGCATTTT. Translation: CASSQSLGPQHF.

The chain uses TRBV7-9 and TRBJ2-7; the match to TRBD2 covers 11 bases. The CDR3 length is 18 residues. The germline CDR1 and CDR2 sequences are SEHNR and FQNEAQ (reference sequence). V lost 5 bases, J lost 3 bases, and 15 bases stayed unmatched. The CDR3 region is CASSPGTSGKVGDYEQYF. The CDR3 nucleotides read TGTGCCAGCAGCCCGGGGACTAGCGGAAAAGTAGGGGACTACGAGCAGTACTTC.

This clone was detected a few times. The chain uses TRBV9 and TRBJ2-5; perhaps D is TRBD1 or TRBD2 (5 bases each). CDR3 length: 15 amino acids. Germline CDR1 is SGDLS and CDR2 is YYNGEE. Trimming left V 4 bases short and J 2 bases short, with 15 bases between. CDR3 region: CASSPGTRRQETQYF. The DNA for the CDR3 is TGTGCCAGCAGCCCCGGGACCCGGCGGCAAGAGACCCAGTACTTC. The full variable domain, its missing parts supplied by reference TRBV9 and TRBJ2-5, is DSGVTQTPKHLITATGQRVTLRCSPRSGDLSVYWYQQSLDQGLQFLIQYYNGEERAKGNILERFSAQQFPDLHSELNLSSLELGDSALYFCASSPGTRRQETQYFGPGTRLLVL.

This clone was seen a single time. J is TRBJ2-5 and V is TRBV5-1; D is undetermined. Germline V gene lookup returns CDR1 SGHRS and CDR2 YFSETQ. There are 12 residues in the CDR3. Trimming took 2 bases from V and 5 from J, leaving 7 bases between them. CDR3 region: CASSFDRETQYF. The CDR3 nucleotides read TGCGCCAGCAGCTTCGACCGGGAGACCCAGTACTTC.

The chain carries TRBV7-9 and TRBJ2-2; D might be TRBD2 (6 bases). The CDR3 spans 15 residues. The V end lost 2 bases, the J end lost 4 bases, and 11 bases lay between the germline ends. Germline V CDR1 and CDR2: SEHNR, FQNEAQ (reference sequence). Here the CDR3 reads CASSLLPGVTGELFF. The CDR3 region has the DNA TGTGCCAGCAGCTTACTACCGGGGGTCACCGGGGAGCTGTTTTTT.

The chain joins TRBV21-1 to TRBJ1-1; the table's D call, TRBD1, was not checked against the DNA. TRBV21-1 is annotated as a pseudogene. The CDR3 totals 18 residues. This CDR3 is CASISRDSETPMNTEAFF. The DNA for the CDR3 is TGTGCCAGCATATCCAGGGACAGCGAAACCCCTATGAACACTGAAGCTTTCTTT.

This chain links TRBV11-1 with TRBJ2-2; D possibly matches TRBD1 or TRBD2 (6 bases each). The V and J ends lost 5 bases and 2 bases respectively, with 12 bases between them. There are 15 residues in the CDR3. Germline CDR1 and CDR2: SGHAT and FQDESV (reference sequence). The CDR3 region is CASSPRDTNTGELFF. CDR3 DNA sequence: TGTGCCAGCAGCCCGCGGGACACTAACACCGGGGAGCTGTTTTTT.

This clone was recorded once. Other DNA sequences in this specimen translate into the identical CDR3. CDR3 in amino acids: CASSLGQGGNTEAFF. In DNA form, the CDR3 reads TGTGCCAGCAGTCTAGGCCAGGGAGGGAACACTGAAGCTTTCTTT. The gene calls are TRBV7-6 and TRBJ1-1, with a possible D match to TRBD1 (5 bases). The germline gives CDR1 SGHVS, CDR2 FNYEAQ. This CDR3 spans 15 amino acids. Trimming shortened V by 6 bases and J by 1 base, and 15 bases separated the two germline ends.

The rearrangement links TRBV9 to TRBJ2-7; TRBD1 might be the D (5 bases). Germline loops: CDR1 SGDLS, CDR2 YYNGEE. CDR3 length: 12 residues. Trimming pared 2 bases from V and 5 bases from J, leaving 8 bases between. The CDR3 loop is CASSVDSHEQYF. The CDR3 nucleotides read TGTGCCAGCAGCGTTGACAGCCACGAGCAGTACTTC.

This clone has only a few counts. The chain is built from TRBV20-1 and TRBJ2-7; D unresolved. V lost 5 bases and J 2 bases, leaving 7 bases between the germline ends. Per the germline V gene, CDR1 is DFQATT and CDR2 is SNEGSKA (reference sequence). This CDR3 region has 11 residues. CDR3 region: CSAPRAYEQYF. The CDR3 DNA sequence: TGCAGTGCTCCCCGGGCCTACGAGCAGTACTTC.

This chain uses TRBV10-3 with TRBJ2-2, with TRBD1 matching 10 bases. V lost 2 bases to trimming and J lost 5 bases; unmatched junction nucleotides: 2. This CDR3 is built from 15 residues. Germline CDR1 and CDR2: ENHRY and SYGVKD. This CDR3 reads CAISEGQGGTGELFF. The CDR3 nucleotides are TGTGCCATCAGTGAGGGACAGGGGGGGACCGGGGAGCTGTTTTTT.

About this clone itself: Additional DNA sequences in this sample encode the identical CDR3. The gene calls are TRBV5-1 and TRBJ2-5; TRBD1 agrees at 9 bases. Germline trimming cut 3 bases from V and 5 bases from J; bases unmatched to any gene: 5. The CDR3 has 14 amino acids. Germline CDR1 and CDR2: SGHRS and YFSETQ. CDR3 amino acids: CASSSTGGGETQYF. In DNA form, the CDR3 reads TGCGCCAGCAGCTCCACAGGGGGCGGGGAGACCCAGTACTTC.

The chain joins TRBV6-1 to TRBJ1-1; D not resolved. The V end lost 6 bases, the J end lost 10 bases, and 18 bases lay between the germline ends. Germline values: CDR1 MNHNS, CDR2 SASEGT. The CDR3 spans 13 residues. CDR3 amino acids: CASSLIGGSAAFF. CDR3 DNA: TGTGCCAGCAGCCTCATCGGTGGCTCAGCAGCTTTCTTT.

The CDR3, as DNA: TGTGCCAGCAGTCTACCCGGGATTAGCGGGGACGAGCAGTACTTC. This encodes CASSLPGISGDEQYF. V usage is TRBV2 and J usage is TRBJ2-7, with 8 bases matching TRBD2. The length of the CDR3 is 15 residues. V lost 5 bases and J lost 5; bases outside the gene matches: 11. Germline assignment: CDR1 SNHLY and CDR2 FYNNEI.

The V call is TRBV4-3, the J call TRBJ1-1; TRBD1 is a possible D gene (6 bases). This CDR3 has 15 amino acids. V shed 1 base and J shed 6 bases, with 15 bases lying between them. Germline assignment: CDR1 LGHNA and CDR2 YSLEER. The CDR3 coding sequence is TGCGCCAGCAGCCAAGGAGGGGGGTTTTTCTCTGAAGCTTTCTTT. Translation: CASSQGGGFFSEAFF.

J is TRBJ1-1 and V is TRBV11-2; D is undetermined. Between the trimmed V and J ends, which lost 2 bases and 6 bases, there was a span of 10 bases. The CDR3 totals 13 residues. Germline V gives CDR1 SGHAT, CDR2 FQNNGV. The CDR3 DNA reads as TGTGCCAGCAGCTTATCGTGGTGGGCTGAAGCTTTCTTT. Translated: CASSLSWWAEAFF.

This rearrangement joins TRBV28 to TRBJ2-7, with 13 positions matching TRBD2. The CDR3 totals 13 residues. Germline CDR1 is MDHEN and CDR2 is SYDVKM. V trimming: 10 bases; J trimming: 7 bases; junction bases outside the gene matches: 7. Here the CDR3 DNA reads TGTGCCACCACTAGCGGGAGGGCTAGGGAGCAGTACTTC. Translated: CATTSGRAREQYF.

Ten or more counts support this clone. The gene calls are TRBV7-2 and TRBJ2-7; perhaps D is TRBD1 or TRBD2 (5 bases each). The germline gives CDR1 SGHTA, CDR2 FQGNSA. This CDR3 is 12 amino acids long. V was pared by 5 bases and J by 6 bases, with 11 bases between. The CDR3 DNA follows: TGTGCCAGCAGCGTAGGGACGGTCGAGCAGTACTTC. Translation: CASSVGTVEQYF.

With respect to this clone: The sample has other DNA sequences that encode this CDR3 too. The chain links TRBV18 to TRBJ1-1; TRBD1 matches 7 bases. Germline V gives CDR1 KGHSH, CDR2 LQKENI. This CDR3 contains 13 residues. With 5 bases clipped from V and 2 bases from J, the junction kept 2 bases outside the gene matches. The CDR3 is CASSGDRNTEAFF. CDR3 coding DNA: TGTGCCAGCTCAGGGGACAGAAACACTGAAGCTTTCTTT. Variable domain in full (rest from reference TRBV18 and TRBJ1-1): NAGVMQNPRHLVRRRGQEARLRCSPMKGHSHVYWYRQLPEEGLKFMVYLQKENIIDESGMPKERFSAEFPKEGPSILRIQQVVRGDSAAYFCASSGDRNTEAFFGQGTRLTVV.

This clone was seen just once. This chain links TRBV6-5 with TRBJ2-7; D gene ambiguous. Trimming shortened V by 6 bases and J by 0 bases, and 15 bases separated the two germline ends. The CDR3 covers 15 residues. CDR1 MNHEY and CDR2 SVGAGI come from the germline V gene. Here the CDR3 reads CASRRTKESSYEQYF. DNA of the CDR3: TGTGCCAGCAGGAGAACCAAAGAGAGCTCCTACGAGCAGTACTTC.

CDR3 in DNA: TGTGCCTGGAGTGTTGCGGAGGCCTATGGCTACACCTTC. This sequence encodes CAWSVAEAYGYTF. The V and J genes are TRBV30 and TRBJ1-2; no firm D call. Germline V CDR1 and CDR2: GTSNPN, SVGIG (reference sequence). CDR3 length: 13 amino acids. Trimming removed 0 bases at V and 4 bases at J, with 9 bases between.

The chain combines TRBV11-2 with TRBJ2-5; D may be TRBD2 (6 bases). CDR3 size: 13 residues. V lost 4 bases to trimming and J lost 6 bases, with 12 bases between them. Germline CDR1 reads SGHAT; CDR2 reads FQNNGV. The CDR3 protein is CASSYGGVKTQYF. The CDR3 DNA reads TGTGCCAGCAGCTACGGCGGGGTGAAGACCCAGTACTTC.